Listed below are T cell receptor beta chains from one sample, sequenced in a study of OX40 agonist ivuxolimab in advanced cancers. The repertoire was sequenced with immunoSEQ multiplex PCR; TCRdb's copy has only in-frame clones and lacks some. The sample includes about 62,000 clones, over 75% of them seen just once. Sample: CD4+ or CD8+ T cells sorted from blood, taken in a trial of the OX40 agonist ivuxolimab. These receptors were taken from an adult with an advanced solid tumor such as melanoma, head and neck, liver or kidney cancer. CDR3s include the opening cysteine and the closing phenylalanine or tryptophan. Fields, in order: D gene, clone size, V gene, J gene, CDR3 DNA, CDR3 protein. The D gene is left open where the match is weak. The listing skips clone size in some rows; elsewhere it reads once, few, many or a size class.

D: TRBD1; size: once; V: TRBV6-1; J: TRBJ2-3; DNA: TGTGCCAGCAGTGAACCCAGGACAGGGGTAATAGATACGCAGTATTTT; CDR3: CASSEPRTGVIDTQYF
D: TRBD1; size: -; V: TRBV28; J: TRBJ2-5; DNA: TGTGCCAGCAGTGCGACCGGGACAGCTTCCGAGACCCAGTACTTC; CDR3: CASSATGTASETQYF
D: TRBD1; size: -; V: TRBV19; J: TRBJ2-2; DNA: TGTGCCAGTAGTAGGACCGTCGACAGGGCCACCGGGGAGCTGTTTTTT; CDR3: CASSRTVDRATGELFF
D: -; size: -; V: TRBV11-3; J: TRBJ2-6; DNA: TGTGCCAGTCGTAGCGGCTCTGGGGCCAACGTCCTGACTTTC; CDR3: CASRSGSGANVLTF
D: TRBD1; size: -; V: TRBV11-2; J: TRBJ2-1; DNA: TGTGCCAGCAGCTCCCAACAGGGGCGGGCCTACAATGAGCAGTTCTTC; CDR3: CASSSQQGRAYNEQFF
D: TRBD2; size: -; V: TRBV14; J: TRBJ2-1; DNA: TGTGCCAGCAGCCAAGAGTTTTACGGACTGATCGGGACTAGCGGGCTATCCTACAATGAGCAGTTCTTC; CDR3: CASSQEFYGLIGTSGLSYNEQFF
D: -; size: -; V: TRBV16; J: TRBJ2-7; DNA: TGTGCCAGCAGCCAATCTCGCCTAGCTGGCTACGAGCAGTACTTC; CDR3: CASSQSRLAGYEQYF
D: -; size: -; V: TRBV2; J: TRBJ1-1; DNA: TGTGCCAGCAGTGAAGCGCTACAGGGCGTGAACACTGAAGCTTTCTTT; CDR3: CASSEALQGVNTEAFF
D: TRBD1; size: -; V: TRBV27; J: TRBJ1-5; DNA: TGTGCCAGCAGATCTGGGACAGGGGGCGCGGGGAGCAATCAGCCCCAGCATTTT; CDR3: CASRSGTGGAGSNQPQHF
D: TRBD1; size: few; V: TRBV28; J: TRBJ1-1; DNA: TGTGCCAGCAGTTTGCAGGGGGCGCCCACTGAAGCTTTCTTT; CDR3: CASSLQGAPTEAFF
D: -; size: -; V: TRBV2; J: TRBJ1-5; DNA: TGTGCCAGCAGTGAGAATGCTGGGAGTCAGCCCCAGCATTTT; CDR3: CASSENAGSQPQHF
D: TRBD2; size: -; V: TRBV5-4; J: TRBJ2-1; DNA: TGTGCCAGCACTGCAGCGGGAGGGCCGAATGAGCAGTTCTTC; CDR3: CASTAAGGPNEQFF
D: -; size: -; V: TRBV2; J: TRBJ2-7; DNA: TGTGCCAGCGGCGACATCTACGAGCAGTACTTC; CDR3: CASGDIYEQYF
D: TRBD2; size: -; V: TRBV4-2; J: TRBJ2-3; DNA: TGTGCCAGCAGCCCGGGAGGGGGGGGAATGACAGATACGCAGTATTTT; CDR3: CASSPGGGGMTDTQYF
D: -; size: few; V: TRBV6-5; J: TRBJ1-3; DNA: TGTGCCAGCACCCGGACAGCCAACTCTGGAAACACCATATATTTT; CDR3: CASTRTANSGNTIYF
D: -; size: -; V: TRBV10-3; J: TRBJ1-1; DNA: TGTGCCATCAGCGCCGCCGGCGGGAACACTGAAGCTTTCTTT; CDR3: CAISAAGGNTEAFF
D: -; size: -; V: TRBV11-2; J: TRBJ2-3; DNA: TGTGCCAGCAGCTTAGTCCCTAGCCGCACAGATACGCAGTATTTT; CDR3: CASSLVPSRTDTQYF
D: -; size: -; V: TRBV11-3; J: TRBJ2-1; DNA: TGTGCCAGCAGCCCCGTTGGGGTAAGGAATGAGCAGTTCTTC; CDR3: CASSPVGVRNEQFF
D: -; size: -; V: TRBV10-3; J: TRBJ2-7; DNA: TGTGCCATCAGTGGGGACGGAACCTCCTACGAGCAGTACTTC; CDR3: CAISGDGTSYEQYF
D: -; size: -; V: TRBV7-3; J: TRBJ2-2; DNA: TGTGCCAGCAGTTCCGCCGGGACAACGAACACCGGGGAGCTGTTTTTT; CDR3: CASSSAGTTNTGELFF
D: -; size: -; V: TRBV5-1; J: TRBJ1-1; DNA: TGCGCCAGCAGCTCACACTGGGAAGCTTTCTTT; CDR3: CASSSHWEAFF
D: -; size: -; V: TRBV19; J: TRBJ2-3; DNA: TGTGCCAGTAAAGGGACTAGCACAGATACGCAGTATTTT; CDR3: CASKGTSTDTQYF
D: -; size: -; V: TRBV5-6; J: TRBJ2-5; DNA: TGTGCCAGCACATACCAAGAGACCCAGTACTTC; CDR3: CASTYQETQYF
D: -; size: -; V: TRBV28; J: TRBJ1-3; DNA: TGTGCCAGCAGTTTATCTCCGGGGCCCTCTGGAAACACCATATATTTT; CDR3: CASSLSPGPSGNTIYF
D: -; size: -; V: TRBV4-3; J: TRBJ1-2; DNA: TGCGCCAGCAGCCAATACAGGGAATTCCCAGATGGCTACACCTTC; CDR3: CASSQYREFPDGYTF
D: -; size: -; V: TRBV7-2; J: TRBJ2-3; DNA: TGTGCCAGCAGCTTAGGAGTCAGGGGCACAGATACGCAGTATTTT; CDR3: CASSLGVRGTDTQYF
D: TRBD1; size: -; V: TRBV19; J: TRBJ2-4; DNA: TGTGCCAGTAGTACGGGGACAGGGACAAAAAACATTCAGTACTTC; CDR3: CASSTGTGTKNIQYF
D: -; size: -; V: TRBV15; J: TRBJ2-1; DNA: TGTGCCACCAGCAGGGACCTAGTTGGGCCCTACAATGAGCAGTTCTTC; CDR3: CATSRDLVGPYNEQFF
D: TRBD1; size: once; V: TRBV2; J: TRBJ1-3; DNA: TGTGCCAGCAGACAGGGGACCTCTGGAAACACCATATATTTT; CDR3: CASRQGTSGNTIYF
D: TRBD1; size: -; V: TRBV9; J: TRBJ1-3; DNA: TGTGCCAGCAGCTTACGGACAGGGACCGCAAACACCATATATTTT; CDR3: CASSLRTGTANTIYF
D: TRBD2; size: -; V: TRBV18; J: TRBJ2-1; DNA: TGTGCCAGCTCACAGACTAGCGGGAGTGTGGTTGAGCAGTTCTTC; CDR3: CASSQTSGSVVEQFF
D: -; size: -; V: TRBV5-1; J: TRBJ1-5; DNA: TGCGCCAGCAGCTCGACAGGAGATAGCAATCAGCCCCAGCATTTT; CDR3: CASSSTGDSNQPQHF